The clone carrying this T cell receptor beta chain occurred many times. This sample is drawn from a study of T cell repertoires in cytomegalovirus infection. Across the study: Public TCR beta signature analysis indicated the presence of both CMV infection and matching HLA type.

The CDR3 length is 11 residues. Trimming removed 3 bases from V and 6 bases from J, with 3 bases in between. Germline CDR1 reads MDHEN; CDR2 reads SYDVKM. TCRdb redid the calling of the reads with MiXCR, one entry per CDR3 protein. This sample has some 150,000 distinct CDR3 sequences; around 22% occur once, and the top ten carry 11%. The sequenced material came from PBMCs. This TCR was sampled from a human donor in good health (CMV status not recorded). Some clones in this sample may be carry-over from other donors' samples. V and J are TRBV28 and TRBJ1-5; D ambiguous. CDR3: CASSFGQPQHF. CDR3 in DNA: TGTGCCAGCAGTTTTGGTCAGCCCCAGCATTTT.